Listed below are T cell receptor beta chains from one sample, sequenced in a study of CD8+ T cells in alopecia areata. Sequencing was performed with immunoSEQ multiplex PCR; in TCRdb, only in-frame clones are kept and a portion is missing. The sample records 150,000 or so clones, 65% to 75% being singletons. Source: CD8+ T cells sorted from blood, taken at week 0. The receptor source for this set is a human donor with alopecia areata. Both conserved end residues are part of each CDR3. Fields, in order: D gene, clone size, J gene, V gene, CDR3 protein, CDR3 DNA. D genes are given only for firm matches. Not all rows give a size; the values are once, few, many and, for expanded clones, a class.

d_call: NA; clone_size: few; j_call: TRBJ2-7; v_call: TRBV7-9; cdr3_aa: CASSPGYEQYF; cdr3_nt: TGTGCCAGCAGCCCAGGATACGAGCAGTACTTC
d_call: NA; clone_size: once; j_call: TRBJ2-2; v_call: TRBV2; cdr3_aa: CASSDPRTNTGELFF; cdr3_nt: TGTGCCAGCAGTGACCCCAGGACGAACACCGGGGAGCTGTTTTTT
d_call: NA; clone_size: NA; j_call: TRBJ2-2; v_call: TRBV27; cdr3_aa: CASSWGANTGELFF; cdr3_nt: TGTGCCAGCAGTTGGGGGGCTAACACCGGGGAGCTGTTTTTT
d_call: NA; clone_size: NA; j_call: TRBJ2-7; v_call: TRBV13; cdr3_aa: CASSPKGGSAYEQYF; cdr3_nt: TGTGCCAGCAGTCCAAAGGGGGGATCCGCCTACGAGCAGTACTTC
d_call: NA; clone_size: NA; j_call: TRBJ2-1; v_call: TRBV7-9; cdr3_aa: CASSPRTVYNEQFF; cdr3_nt: TGTGCCAGCAGCCCGCGGACAGTTTACAATGAGCAGTTCTTC
d_call: TRBD2; clone_size: NA; j_call: TRBJ2-3; v_call: TRBV11-1; cdr3_aa: CASSGPSGGTDTQYF; cdr3_nt: TGTGCCAGCAGCGGTCCTAGCGGGGGGACGGATACGCAGTATTTT
d_call: NA; clone_size: NA; j_call: TRBJ1-5; v_call: TRBV18; cdr3_aa: CASSPSGRDSNQPQHF; cdr3_nt: TGTGCCAGCTCACCGTCGGGGAGGGATAGCAATCAGCCCCAGCATTTT
d_call: NA; clone_size: NA; j_call: TRBJ1-1; v_call: TRBV29-1; cdr3_aa: CSAPGQMNTEAFF; cdr3_nt: TGCAGCGCACCAGGACAGATGAACACTGAAGCTTTCTTT
d_call: TRBD1; clone_size: once; j_call: TRBJ2-7; v_call: TRBV11-2; cdr3_aa: CASSPRDRGGYEQYF; cdr3_nt: TGTGCCAGCAGCCCGCGAGACAGGGGGGGGTACGAGCAGTACTTC
d_call: TRBD1; clone_size: few; j_call: TRBJ2-2; v_call: TRBV29-1; cdr3_aa: CSAPGQGDTGELFF; cdr3_nt: TGCAGCGCCCCGGGACAGGGAGACACCGGGGAGCTGTTTTTT
d_call: TRBD1; clone_size: once; j_call: TRBJ2-4; v_call: TRBV9; cdr3_aa: CASSDGTGQNIQYF; cdr3_nt: TGTGCCAGCAGCGACGGGACAGGGCAAAACATTCAGTACTTC
d_call: NA; clone_size: NA; j_call: TRBJ2-5; v_call: TRBV7-9; cdr3_aa: CATPDGRETQYF; cdr3_nt: TGTGCCACCCCGGATGGGAGAGAGACCCAGTACTTC
d_call: NA; clone_size: NA; j_call: TRBJ1-1; v_call: TRBV7-9; cdr3_aa: CASSPNLGFEAFF; cdr3_nt: TGTGCCAGCAGCCCTAACTTGGGGTTTGAAGCTTTCTTT
d_call: NA; clone_size: NA; j_call: TRBJ1-1; v_call: TRBV5-1; cdr3_aa: CASSQGTRETEAFF; cdr3_nt: TGCGCCAGCAGCCAAGGGACCCGGGAAACTGAAGCTTTCTTT
d_call: NA; clone_size: NA; j_call: TRBJ1-3; v_call: TRBV29-1; cdr3_aa: CSVEGGTLSGNTIYF; cdr3_nt: TGCAGCGTTGAAGGGGGGACACTCTCTGGAAACACCATATATTTT
d_call: NA; clone_size: few; j_call: TRBJ2-1; v_call: TRBV13; cdr3_aa: CASSPPEGWDEQFF; cdr3_nt: TGTGCCAGCAGCCCTCCTGAGGGGTGGGATGAGCAGTTCTTC
d_call: NA; clone_size: NA; j_call: TRBJ2-3; v_call: TRBV27; cdr3_aa: CASSSTGTSTDTQYF; cdr3_nt: TGTGCCAGCAGTTCGACCGGGACAAGCACAGATACGCAGTATTTT
d_call: TRBD1; clone_size: NA; j_call: TRBJ2-7; v_call: TRBV4-2; cdr3_aa: CASSRDRGLGNEQYF; cdr3_nt: TGTGCCAGCAGCCGCGACAGGGGTTTGGGTAACGAGCAGTACTTC
d_call: NA; clone_size: NA; j_call: TRBJ2-4; v_call: TRBV29-1; cdr3_aa: CSVTPAVTHIQYF; cdr3_nt: TGCAGCGTTACGCCGGCAGTTACCCACATTCAGTACTTC
d_call: NA; clone_size: NA; j_call: TRBJ2-1; v_call: TRBV10-3; cdr3_aa: CAISLVWARAGNEQFF; cdr3_nt: TGTGCCATCAGCCTCGTTTGGGCTCGAGCGGGCAATGAGCAGTTCTTC
d_call: NA; clone_size: few; j_call: TRBJ1-6; v_call: TRBV7-9; cdr3_aa: CASKGESYNSPLHF; cdr3_nt: TGTGCCAGCAAGGGAGAGTCCTATAATTCACCCCTCCACTTT
d_call: NA; clone_size: NA; j_call: TRBJ1-2; v_call: TRBV6-1; cdr3_aa: CASSEDGGKVYGYTF; cdr3_nt: TGTGCCAGCAGTGAAGATGGAGGGAAAGTCTATGGCTACACCTTC
d_call: NA; clone_size: NA; j_call: TRBJ2-1; v_call: TRBV13; cdr3_aa: CASSFGKPYNEQFF; cdr3_nt: TGTGCCAGCAGCTTTGGCAAGCCCTACAATGAGCAGTTCTTC
d_call: TRBD1; clone_size: NA; j_call: TRBJ2-7; v_call: TRBV5-1; cdr3_aa: CASSLPGTGGSYEQYF; cdr3_nt: TGCGCCAGCAGCTTGCCCGGGACAGGGGGCTCCTACGAGCAGTACTTC
d_call: TRBD2; clone_size: NA; j_call: TRBJ2-1; v_call: TRBV4-1; cdr3_aa: CASSQGLAGLSSYNEQFF; cdr3_nt: TGCGCCAGCAGCCAGGGACTAGCGGGGCTGAGCTCCTACAATGAGCAGTTCTTC
d_call: NA; clone_size: few; j_call: TRBJ1-1; v_call: TRBV7-9; cdr3_aa: CASSLTEAFF; cdr3_nt: TGTGCCAGCAGCCTAACTGAAGCTTTCTTT
d_call: NA; clone_size: few; j_call: TRBJ1-1; v_call: TRBV29-1; cdr3_aa: CSVRMTGGTEAFF; cdr3_nt: TGCAGCGTGCGAATGACGGGGGGCACTGAAGCTTTCTTT
d_call: NA; clone_size: NA; j_call: TRBJ1-2; v_call: TRBV29-1; cdr3_aa: CSVYGQFYGYTF; cdr3_nt: TGCAGCGTTTACGGACAGTTCTATGGCTACACCTTC
d_call: NA; clone_size: NA; j_call: TRBJ1-1; v_call: TRBV13; cdr3_aa: CASSFGTPKNMNTEAFF; cdr3_nt: TGTGCCAGCAGCTTTGGGACGCCGAAAAACATGAACACTGAAGCTTTCTTT
d_call: TRBD2; clone_size: NA; j_call: TRBJ2-4; v_call: TRBV4-1; cdr3_aa: CASSQGLAGEAKNIQYF; cdr3_nt: TGCGCCAGCAGCCAAGGACTAGCGGGAGAAGCCAAAAACATTCAGTACTTC
d_call: NA; clone_size: NA; j_call: TRBJ1-5; v_call: TRBV15; cdr3_aa: CATSPGDSNQPQHF; cdr3_nt: TGTGCCACCAGCCCGGGGGATAGCAATCAGCCCCAGCATTTT
d_call: NA; clone_size: few; j_call: TRBJ2-7; v_call: TRBV4-1; cdr3_aa: CASSQDWGNTYEQYF; cdr3_nt: TGCGCCAGCAGCCAAGATTGGGGTAACACCTACGAGCAGTACTTC
d_call: NA; clone_size: once; j_call: TRBJ2-7; v_call: TRBV30; cdr3_aa: CAWSVAGKEQYF; cdr3_nt: TGTGCCTGGAGTGTGGCAGGAAAGGAGCAGTACTTC
d_call: NA; clone_size: NA; j_call: TRBJ1-2; v_call: TRBV2; cdr3_aa: CASSDGGANYGYTF; cdr3_nt: TGTGCCAGCAGTGACGGGGGAGCTAACTATGGCTACACCTTC
d_call: NA; clone_size: NA; j_call: TRBJ1-3; v_call: TRBV7-3; cdr3_aa: CASSLASTGSTIYF; cdr3_nt: TGTGCCAGCAGCTTAGCCTCAACAGGGAGCACCATATATTTT
d_call: NA; clone_size: NA; j_call: TRBJ2-6; v_call: TRBV9; cdr3_aa: CASSVGPSGANVLTF; cdr3_nt: TGTGCCAGCAGCGTAGGGCCCTCTGGGGCCAACGTCCTGACTTTC
d_call: NA; clone_size: NA; j_call: TRBJ2-1; v_call: TRBV5-6; cdr3_aa: CASSFGTGSYNEQFF; cdr3_nt: TGTGCCAGCAGCTTCGGTACAGGGTCCTACAATGAGCAGTTCTTC
d_call: TRBD1; clone_size: NA; j_call: TRBJ2-1; v_call: TRBV7-9; cdr3_aa: CASSSYAGDSRNEQFF; cdr3_nt: TGTGCCAGCAGCTCCTACGCCGGGGACAGCCGCAATGAGCAGTTCTTC
d_call: NA; clone_size: NA; j_call: TRBJ2-7; v_call: TRBV12-5; cdr3_aa: CASALSGDEQYF; cdr3_nt: TGTGCTAGTGCCCTGTCAGGGGACGAGCAGTACTTC
d_call: NA; clone_size: NA; j_call: TRBJ1-1; v_call: TRBV28; cdr3_aa: CASSLGGTTEAFF; cdr3_nt: TGTGCCAGCAGTTTGGGGGGGACAACTGAAGCTTTCTTT
d_call: NA; clone_size: NA; j_call: TRBJ2-7; v_call: TRBV6-5; cdr3_aa: CASSLQGAYEQYF; cdr3_nt: TGTGCCAGCAGCTTACAGGGAGCCTACGAGCAGTACTTC
d_call: TRBD2; clone_size: NA; j_call: TRBJ2-1; v_call: TRBV7-2; cdr3_aa: CASSWSGLAVYNEQFF; cdr3_nt: TGTGCCAGCAGCTGGAGTGGACTAGCGGTCTACAATGAGCAGTTCTTC